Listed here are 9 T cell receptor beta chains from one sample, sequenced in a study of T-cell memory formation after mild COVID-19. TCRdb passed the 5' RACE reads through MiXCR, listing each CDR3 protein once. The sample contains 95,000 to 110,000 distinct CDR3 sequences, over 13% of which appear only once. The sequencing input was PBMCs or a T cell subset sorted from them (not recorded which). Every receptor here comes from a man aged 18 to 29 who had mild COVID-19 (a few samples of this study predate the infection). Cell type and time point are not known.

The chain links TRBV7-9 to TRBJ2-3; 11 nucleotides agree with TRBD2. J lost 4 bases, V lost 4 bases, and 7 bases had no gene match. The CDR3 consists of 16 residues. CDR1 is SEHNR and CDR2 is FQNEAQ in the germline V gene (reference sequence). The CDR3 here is CASSSLLAGEADTQYF. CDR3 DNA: TGTGCCAGCAGCTCGCTACTAGCGGGGGAGGCAGATACGCAGTATTTT.

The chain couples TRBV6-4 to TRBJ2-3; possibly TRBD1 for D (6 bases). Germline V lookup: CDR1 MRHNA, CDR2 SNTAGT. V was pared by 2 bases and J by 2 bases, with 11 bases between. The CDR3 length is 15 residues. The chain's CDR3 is CASSDQGSITDTQYF. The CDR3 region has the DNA TGTGCCAGCAGTGACCAGGGGAGTATCACAGATACGCAGTATTTT.

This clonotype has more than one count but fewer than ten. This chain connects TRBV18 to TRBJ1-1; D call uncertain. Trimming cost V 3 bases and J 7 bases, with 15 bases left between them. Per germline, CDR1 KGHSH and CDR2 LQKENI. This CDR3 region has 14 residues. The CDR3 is CASSPGSLGYEAFF. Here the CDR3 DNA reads TGTGCCAGCTCACCGGGGTCCCTAGGGTATGAAGCTTTCTTT.

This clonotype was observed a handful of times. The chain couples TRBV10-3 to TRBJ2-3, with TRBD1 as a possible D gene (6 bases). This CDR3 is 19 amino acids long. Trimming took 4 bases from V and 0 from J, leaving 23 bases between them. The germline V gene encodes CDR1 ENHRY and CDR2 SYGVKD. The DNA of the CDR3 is TGTGCCATCAGTGGGGGACGGGACACCACGCACCCTAGCACAGATACGCAGTATTTT. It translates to CAISGGRDTTHPSTDTQYF.

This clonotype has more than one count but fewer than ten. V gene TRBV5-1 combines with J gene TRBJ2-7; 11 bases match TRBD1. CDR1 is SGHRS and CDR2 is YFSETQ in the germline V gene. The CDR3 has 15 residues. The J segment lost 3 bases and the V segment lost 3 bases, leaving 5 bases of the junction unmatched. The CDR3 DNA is TGCGCCAGCAGCTGTCGGGACAGGGGGATCTACGAGCAGTACGTC. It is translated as CASSCRDRGIYEQYV.

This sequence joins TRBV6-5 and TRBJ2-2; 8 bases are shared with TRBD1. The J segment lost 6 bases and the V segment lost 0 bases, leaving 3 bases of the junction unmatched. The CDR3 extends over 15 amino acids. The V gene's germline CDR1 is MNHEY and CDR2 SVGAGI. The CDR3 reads CASSYSGQGPGELFF. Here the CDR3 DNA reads TGTGCCAGCAGTTACTCTGGACAGGGCCCCGGGGAGCTGTTTTTT.

CDR3 sequence: CASSSRLGHSTGELFF. The CDR3 DNA follows: TGTGCCAGCAGCTCGCGGCTGGGGCATAGCACCGGGGAGCTGTTTTTT. The rearrangement uses TRBV7-8 and TRBJ2-2; tentatively, D is TRBD1 (5 bases). The CDR3 consists of 16 residues. The V gene lost 4 bases and the J gene lost 4 bases, with 16 bases spanning the gap. Germline CDR1 SGHVS, CDR2 FQNEAQ.

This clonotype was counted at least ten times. For the CDR3, the DNA is TGTGCCAGCAGCCTCGGGACTAGCGGGCCCCTCCGCCACAATGAGCAGTTCTTC. Protein product: CASSLGTSGPLRHNEQFF. This chain connects TRBV7-6 to TRBJ2-1; 12 bases map to TRBD2. From germline, CDR1 is SGHVS and CDR2 FNYEAQ. The CDR3 consists of 18 residues. After removal of 5 bases from V and 5 bases from J, the junction contained 13 bases not matched to a gene.

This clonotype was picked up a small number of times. CDR3 DNA sequence: TGTGCCAGCAGTCCCGACGTTCTCGAGCAGTACTTC. Its translation is CASSPDVLEQYF. This chain joins TRBV27 and TRBJ2-7; D call uncertain. Trimming pared 5 bases from V and 6 bases from J, leaving 11 bases between. This CDR3 has 12 amino acids. In germline, CDR1 is MNHEY, CDR2 SMNVEV (reference sequence).